A selection of T cell receptor beta chains follows, all from one sample in a study of T cell changes during pregnancy in multiple sclerosis. The table came from immunoSEQ multiplex PCR; TCRdb's copy has only in-frame clones and leaves some out. The table lists about 16,000 clones, nearly 96% of them singletons. This specimen consisted of peripheral blood, obtained in the third trimester of pregnancy. These receptors all come from a female donor with multiple sclerosis, enrolled in a pregnancy study. CDR3s include the opening cysteine and the closing phenylalanine or tryptophan. The order of the fields is J gene, V gene, D gene, CDR3 DNA, CDR3 protein. A D gene is named only where the DNA matches it firmly.

J: TRBJ2-1
V: TRBV6-5
D: -
DNA: TGTGCCAGCAGTTTCCCGAGCGGCCGGTACAATGAGCAGTTCTTC
CDR3: CASSFPSGRYNEQFF

J: TRBJ1-2
V: TRBV7-2
D: -
DNA: TGTGCCAGCAGCTTAGCGCAAGACAGGCTCTATGGCTACACCTTC
CDR3: CASSLAQDRLYGYTF

J: TRBJ1-5
V: TRBV27
D: TRBD1
DNA: TGTGCCAGCAGTCTTAGGACAGGGAACGGCAATCAGCCCCAGCATTTT
CDR3: CASSLRTGNGNQPQHF

J: TRBJ2-2
V: TRBV5-1
D: -
DNA: TGCGCCAGCCGCCAGTCCGCGAACACCGGGGAGCTGTTTTTT
CDR3: CASRQSANTGELFF

J: TRBJ2-1
V: TRBV5-1
D: -
DNA: TGCGCCAGCAGCTTGCCCGGGTCGTACTACAATGAGCAGTTCTTC
CDR3: CASSLPGSYYNEQFF

J: TRBJ2-5
V: TRBV2
D: TRBD2
DNA: TGTGCCAGCAGTGACTCCTGGACTAGCTCGGAGACCCAGTACTTC
CDR3: CASSDSWTSSETQYF

J: TRBJ2-7
V: TRBV11-2
D: TRBD2
DNA: TGTGCCAGCAGCTTACGAGCGGGAGCGTCCTACGAGCAGTACTTC
CDR3: CASSLRAGASYEQYF

J: TRBJ2-2
V: TRBV27
D: -
DNA: TGTGCCAGCACTTTAGGGGAGCCGAACACCGGGGAGCTGTTTTTT
CDR3: CASTLGEPNTGELFF

J: TRBJ1-3
V: TRBV6-8
D: -
DNA: TGTCAGAGGGGGGGCACCATCAGGGGAAACACCATATATTTT
CDR3: CQRGGTIRGNTIYF

J: TRBJ2-7
V: TRBV19
D: -
DNA: TGTGCCAGCCGCCCCCAGGGGCCTTCCTACGAGCAGTACTTC
CDR3: CASRPQGPSYEQYF